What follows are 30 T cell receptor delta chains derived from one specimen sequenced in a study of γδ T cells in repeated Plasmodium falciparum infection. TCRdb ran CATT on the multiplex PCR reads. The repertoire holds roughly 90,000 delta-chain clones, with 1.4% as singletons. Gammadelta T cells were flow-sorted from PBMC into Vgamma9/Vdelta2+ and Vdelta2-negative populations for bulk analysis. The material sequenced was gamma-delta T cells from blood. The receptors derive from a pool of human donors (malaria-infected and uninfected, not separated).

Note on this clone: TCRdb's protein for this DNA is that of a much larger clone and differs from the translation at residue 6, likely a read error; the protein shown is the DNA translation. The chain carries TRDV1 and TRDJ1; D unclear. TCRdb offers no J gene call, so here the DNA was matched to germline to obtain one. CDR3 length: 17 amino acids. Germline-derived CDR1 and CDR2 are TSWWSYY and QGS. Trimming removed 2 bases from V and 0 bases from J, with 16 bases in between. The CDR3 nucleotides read TGTGCTCTTGGGGAATCCCGAAGGGGCGCATACACCGATAAACTCATCTTT. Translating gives CALGESRRGAYTDKLIF.

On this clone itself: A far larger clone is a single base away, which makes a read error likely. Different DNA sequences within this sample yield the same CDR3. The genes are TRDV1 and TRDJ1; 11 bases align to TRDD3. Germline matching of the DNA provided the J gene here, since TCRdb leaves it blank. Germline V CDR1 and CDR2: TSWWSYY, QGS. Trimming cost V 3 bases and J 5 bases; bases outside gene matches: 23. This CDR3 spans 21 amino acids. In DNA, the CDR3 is TGTGCTCTTGGGGAGGAAGGGGCCTTCCCAATACTGGGGGATAGGTCGGATAAACTCATCTTT. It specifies CALGEEGAFPILGDRSDKLIF.

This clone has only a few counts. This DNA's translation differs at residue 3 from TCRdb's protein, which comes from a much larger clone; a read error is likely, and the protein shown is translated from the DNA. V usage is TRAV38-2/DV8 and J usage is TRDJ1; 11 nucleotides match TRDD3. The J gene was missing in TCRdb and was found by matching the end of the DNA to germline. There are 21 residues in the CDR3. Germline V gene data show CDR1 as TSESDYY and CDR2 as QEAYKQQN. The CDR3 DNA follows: TGTGCTCATAGGAGCGGCCAGATCCTACCGTACCTAACTGGGGGATACGATAAACTCATCTTT. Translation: CAHRSGQILPYLTGGYDKLIF.

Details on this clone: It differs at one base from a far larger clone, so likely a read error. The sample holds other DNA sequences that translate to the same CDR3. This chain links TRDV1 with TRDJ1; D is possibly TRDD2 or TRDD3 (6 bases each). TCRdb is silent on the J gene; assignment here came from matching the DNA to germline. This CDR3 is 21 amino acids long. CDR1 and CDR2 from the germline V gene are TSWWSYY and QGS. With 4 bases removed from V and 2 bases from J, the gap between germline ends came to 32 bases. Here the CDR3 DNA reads TGTGCTCTTGGGGGGCACAGAGGTCCTACGCCCTGGGGAGAGTATACCGATAAACTCATCTTT. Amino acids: CALGGHRGPTPWGEYTDKLIF.

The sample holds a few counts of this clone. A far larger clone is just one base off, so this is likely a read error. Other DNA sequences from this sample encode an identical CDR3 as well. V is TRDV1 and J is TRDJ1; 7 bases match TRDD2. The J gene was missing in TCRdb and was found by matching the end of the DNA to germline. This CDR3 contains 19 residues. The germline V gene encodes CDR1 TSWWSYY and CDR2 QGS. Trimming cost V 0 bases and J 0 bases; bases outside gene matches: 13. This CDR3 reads CALGELPAFLSPYTDKLIF. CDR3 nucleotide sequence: TGTGCTCTTGGGGAACTTCCTGCCTTCCTTTCCCCATACACCGATAAACTCATCTTT.

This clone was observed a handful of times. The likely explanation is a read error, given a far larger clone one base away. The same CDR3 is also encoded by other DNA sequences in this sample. CDR3 in DNA: TGTGCTCTTGGTGAACTCAAAATCTTCCTACTGACCCCGGGGATCATGTACACCGATAAACTCATCTTT. Protein product: CALGELKIFLLTPGIMYTDKLIF. The V and J genes are TRDV1 and TRDJ1; 8 bases are shared with TRDD2. The J gene, left out of TCRdb, was set here by checking the DNA against germline. The CDR3 has 23 amino acids. Germline CDR1 reads TSWWSYY; CDR2 reads QGS.

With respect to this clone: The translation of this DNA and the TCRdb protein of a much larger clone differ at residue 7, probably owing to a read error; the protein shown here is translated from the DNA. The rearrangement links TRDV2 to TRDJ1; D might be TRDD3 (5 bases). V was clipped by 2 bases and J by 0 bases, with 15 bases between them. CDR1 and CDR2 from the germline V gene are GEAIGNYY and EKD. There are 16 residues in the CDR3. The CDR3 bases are TGTGCCTGTGACAAACTGGAGGAGCAATACACCGATAAACTCATCTTT. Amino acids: CACDKLEEQYTDKLIF.

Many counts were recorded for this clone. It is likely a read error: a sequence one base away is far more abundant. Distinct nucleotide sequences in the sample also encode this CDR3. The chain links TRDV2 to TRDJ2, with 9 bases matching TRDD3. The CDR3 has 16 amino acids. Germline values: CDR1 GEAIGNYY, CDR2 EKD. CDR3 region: CACDTVGDTLTAQLFF. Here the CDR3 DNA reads TGTGCCTGCGACACCGTGGGGGATACTTTGACAGCACAACTCTTCTTT.

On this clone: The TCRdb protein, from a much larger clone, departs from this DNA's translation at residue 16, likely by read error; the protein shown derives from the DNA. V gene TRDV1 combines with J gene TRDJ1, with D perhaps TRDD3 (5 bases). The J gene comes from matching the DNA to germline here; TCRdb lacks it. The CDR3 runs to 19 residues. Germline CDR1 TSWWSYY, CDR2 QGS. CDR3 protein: CALGELGFLRTPGMDRLIF. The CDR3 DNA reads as TGTGCTCTTGGGGAACTAGGCTTTCTACGAACCCCTGGTATGGATAGACTCATCTTT.

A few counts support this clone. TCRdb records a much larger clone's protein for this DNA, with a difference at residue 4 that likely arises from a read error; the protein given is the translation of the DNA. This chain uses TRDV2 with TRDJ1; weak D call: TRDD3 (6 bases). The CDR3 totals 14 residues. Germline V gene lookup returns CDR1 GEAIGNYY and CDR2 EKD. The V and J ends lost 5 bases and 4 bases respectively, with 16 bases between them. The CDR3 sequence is CACGTMGVDDKLIF. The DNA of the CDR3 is TGTGCCTGTGGTACAATGGGGGTGGACGATAAACTCATCTTT.

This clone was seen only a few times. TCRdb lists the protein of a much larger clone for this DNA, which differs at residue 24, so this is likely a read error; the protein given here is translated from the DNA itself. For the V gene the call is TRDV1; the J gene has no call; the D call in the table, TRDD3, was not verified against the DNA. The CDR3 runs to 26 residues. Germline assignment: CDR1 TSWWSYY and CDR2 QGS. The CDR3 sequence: CALGELKRFPQKAYWGIRGRVDKPIF. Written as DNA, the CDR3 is TGTGCTCTTGGGGAACTAAAAAGGTTCCCCCAAAAGGCGTACTGGGGGATACGGGGAAGGGTCGATAAACCCATCTTT.

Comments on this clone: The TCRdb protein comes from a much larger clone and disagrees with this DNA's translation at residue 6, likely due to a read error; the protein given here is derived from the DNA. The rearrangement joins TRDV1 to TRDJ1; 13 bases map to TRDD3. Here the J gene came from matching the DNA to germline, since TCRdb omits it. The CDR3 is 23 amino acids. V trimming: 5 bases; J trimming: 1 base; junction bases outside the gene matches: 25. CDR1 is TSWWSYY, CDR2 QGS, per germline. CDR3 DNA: TGTGCTCTTGGGCTATCTTCCTACACCTTACTGGGGGATACGCGCATCTTCACCGATAAACTCATCTTT. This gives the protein CALGLSSYTLLGDTRIFTDKLIF.

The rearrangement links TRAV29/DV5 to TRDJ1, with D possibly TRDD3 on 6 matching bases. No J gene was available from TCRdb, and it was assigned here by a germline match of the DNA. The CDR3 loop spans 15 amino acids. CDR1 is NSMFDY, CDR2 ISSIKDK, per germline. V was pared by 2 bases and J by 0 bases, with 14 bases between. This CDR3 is CAASLLGRYTDKLIF. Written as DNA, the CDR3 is TGTGCAGCAAGTCTTCTGGGGAGGTACACCGATAAACTCATCTTT.

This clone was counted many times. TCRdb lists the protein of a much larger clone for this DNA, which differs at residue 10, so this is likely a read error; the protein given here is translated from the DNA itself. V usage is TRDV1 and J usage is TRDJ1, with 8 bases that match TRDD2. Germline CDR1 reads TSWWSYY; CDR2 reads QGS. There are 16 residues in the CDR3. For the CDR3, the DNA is TGTGCTCTTGGGAAACTTCCTACTAGGACGGGGAGTAAACTCATCTTT. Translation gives CALGKLPTRTGSKLIF.

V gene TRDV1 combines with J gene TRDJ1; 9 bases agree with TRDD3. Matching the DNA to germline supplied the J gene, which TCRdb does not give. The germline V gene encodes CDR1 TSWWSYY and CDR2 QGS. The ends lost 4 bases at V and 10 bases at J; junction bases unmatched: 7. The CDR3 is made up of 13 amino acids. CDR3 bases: TGTGCTCTTGGGGCTGACTGGGGGAAGCGACTCATCTTT. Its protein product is CALGADWGKRLIF.

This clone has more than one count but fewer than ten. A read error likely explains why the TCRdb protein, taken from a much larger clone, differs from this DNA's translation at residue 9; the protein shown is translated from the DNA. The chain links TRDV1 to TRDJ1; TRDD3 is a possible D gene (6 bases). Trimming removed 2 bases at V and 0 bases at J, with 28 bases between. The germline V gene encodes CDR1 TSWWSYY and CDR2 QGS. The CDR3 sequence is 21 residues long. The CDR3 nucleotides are TGTGCTCTTGGGGAATCTACACACAGCCTTGGGTGGGGGGAGAACACCGATAAACTCATCTTT. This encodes CALGESTHSLGWGENTDKLIF.

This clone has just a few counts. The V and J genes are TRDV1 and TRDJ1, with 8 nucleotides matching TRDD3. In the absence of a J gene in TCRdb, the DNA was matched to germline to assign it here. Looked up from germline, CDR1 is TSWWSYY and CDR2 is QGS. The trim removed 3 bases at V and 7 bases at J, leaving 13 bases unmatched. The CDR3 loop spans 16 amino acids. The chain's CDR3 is CALGDYWGPRSGKLIF. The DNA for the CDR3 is TGTGCTCTTGGGGACTACTGGGGGCCACGGAGTGGTAAACTCATCTTT.

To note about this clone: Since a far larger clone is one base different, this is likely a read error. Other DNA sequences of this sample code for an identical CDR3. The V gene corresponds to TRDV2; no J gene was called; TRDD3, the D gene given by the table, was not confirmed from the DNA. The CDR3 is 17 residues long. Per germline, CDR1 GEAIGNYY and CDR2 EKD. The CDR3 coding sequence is TGTGCCTGTGACACCGGCCCTCGGGGGGGGCTGACAGCACAGCTCTTCTTT. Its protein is CACDTGPRGGLTAQLFF.

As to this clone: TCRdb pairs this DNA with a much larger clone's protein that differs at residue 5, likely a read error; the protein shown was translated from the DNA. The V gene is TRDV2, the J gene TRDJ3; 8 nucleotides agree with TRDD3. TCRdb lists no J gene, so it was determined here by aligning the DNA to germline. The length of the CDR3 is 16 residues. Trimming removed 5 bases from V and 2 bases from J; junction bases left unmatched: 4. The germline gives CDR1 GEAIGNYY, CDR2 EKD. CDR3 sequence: CACVPGDTWDTRQMFF. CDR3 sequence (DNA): TGTGCCTGTGTACCGGGGGATACCTGGGACACCCGACAGATGTTTTTC.

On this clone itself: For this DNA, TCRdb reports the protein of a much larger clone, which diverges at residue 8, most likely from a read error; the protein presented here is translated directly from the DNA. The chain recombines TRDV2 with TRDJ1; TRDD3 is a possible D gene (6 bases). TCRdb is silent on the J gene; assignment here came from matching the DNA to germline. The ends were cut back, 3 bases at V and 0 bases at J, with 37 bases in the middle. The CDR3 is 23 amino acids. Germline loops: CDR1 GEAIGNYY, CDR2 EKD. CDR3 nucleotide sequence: TGTGCCTGTGACTCCTTAAGTGCCCCCGTGGCAGGTACTGGGAGTGAGAACACCGATAAACTCATCTTT. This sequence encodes CACDSLSAPVAGTGSENTDKLIF.

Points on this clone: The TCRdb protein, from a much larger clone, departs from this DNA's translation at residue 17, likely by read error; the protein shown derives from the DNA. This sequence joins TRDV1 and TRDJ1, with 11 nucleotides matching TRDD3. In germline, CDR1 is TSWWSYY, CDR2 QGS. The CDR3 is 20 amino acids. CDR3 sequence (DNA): TGTGCTCTTGGGGGGCTTCCTACCTGGGGGATACAGATTACTACCGATAGACTCATCTTT. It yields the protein CALGGLPTWGIQITTDRLIF.

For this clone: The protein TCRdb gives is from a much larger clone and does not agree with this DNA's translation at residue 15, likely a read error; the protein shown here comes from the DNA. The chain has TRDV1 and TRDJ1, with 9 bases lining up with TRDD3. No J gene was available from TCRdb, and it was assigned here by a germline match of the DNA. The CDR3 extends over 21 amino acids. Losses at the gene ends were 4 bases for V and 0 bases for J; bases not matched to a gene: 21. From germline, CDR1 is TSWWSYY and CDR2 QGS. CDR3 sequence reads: CALGGRLHLLLGEKHTDKLIF. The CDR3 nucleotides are TGTGCTCTTGGGGGACGCCTCCACCTGTTACTGGGGGAAAAACACACCGATAAACTCATCTTT.

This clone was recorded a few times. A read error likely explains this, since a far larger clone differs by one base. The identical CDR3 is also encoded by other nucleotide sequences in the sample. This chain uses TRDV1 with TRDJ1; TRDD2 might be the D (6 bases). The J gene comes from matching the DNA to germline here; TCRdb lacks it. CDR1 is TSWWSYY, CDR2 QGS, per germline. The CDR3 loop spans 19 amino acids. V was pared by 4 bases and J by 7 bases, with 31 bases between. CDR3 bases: TGTGCTCTTGGGGCTGCTAGGAACTCTTCCTCCCACCTTACCTTTAAACTCATCTTT. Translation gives CALGAARNSSSHLTFKLIF.

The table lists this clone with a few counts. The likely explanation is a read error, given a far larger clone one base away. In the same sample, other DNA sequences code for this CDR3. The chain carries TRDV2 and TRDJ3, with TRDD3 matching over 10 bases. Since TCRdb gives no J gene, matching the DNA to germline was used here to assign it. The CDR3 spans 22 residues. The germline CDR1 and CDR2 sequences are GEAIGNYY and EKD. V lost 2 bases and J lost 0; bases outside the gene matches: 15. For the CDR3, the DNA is TGTGCCTGTGACATCCTACCCCGTACTGGGGGATTACTCTCCTGGGACACCCGACAGATGTTTTTC. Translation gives CACDILPRTGGLLSWDTRQMFF.

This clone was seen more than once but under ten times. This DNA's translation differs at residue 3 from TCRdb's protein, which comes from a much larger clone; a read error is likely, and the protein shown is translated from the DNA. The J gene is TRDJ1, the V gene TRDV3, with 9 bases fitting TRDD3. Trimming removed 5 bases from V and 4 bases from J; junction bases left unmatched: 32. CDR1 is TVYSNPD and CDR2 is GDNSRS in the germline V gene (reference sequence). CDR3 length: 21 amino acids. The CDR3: CAMPKSPFYHWGRTNRDKLIF. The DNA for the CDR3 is TGTGCCATGCCCAAGTCCCCGTTCTACCACTGGGGGAGGACTAATCGCGATAAACTCATCTTT.

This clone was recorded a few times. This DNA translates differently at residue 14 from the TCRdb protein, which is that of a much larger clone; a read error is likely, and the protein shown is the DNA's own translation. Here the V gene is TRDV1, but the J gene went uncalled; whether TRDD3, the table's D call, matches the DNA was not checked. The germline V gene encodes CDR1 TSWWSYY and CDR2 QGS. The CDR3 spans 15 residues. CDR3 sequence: CALGETGGYDDKLTF. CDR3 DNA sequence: TGTGCTCTTGGGGAAACGGGGGGATACGACGATAAACTCACCTTT.

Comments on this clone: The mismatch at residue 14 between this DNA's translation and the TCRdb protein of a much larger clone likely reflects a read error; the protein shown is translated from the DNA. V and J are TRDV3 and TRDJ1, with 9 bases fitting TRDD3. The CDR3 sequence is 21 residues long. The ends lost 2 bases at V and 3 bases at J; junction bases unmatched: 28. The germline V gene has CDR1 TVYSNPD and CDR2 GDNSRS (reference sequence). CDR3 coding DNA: TGTGCCTTTGAGCCGACCTGGGGGATTAAGGCCACTTCGTGGGCTTCCGATAAACTCATCTTT. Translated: CAFEPTWGIKATSWASDKLIF.

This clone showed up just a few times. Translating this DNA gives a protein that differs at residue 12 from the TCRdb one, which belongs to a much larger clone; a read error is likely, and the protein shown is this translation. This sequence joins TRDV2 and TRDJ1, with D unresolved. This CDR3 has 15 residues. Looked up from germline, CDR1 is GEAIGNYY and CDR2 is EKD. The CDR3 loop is CACDALQKITDRLIF. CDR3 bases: TGTGCCTGTGACGCCTTACAAAAGATTACCGATAGACTCATCTTT.

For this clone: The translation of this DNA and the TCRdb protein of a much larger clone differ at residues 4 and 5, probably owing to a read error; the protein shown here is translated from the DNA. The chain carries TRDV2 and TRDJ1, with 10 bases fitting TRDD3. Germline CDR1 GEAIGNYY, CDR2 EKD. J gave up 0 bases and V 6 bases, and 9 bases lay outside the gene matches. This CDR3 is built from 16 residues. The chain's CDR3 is CACYLRTGGYTDKLIF. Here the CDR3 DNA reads TGTGCCTGTTACCTGCGTACTGGGGGATACACCGATAAACTCATCTTT.

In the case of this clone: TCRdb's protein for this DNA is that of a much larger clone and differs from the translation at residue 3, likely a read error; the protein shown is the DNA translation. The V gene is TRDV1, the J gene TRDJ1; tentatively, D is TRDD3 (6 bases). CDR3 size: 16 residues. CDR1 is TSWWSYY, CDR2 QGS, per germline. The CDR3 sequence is CAPGEIRQGYTDKLIF. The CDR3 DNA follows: TGTGCTCCTGGGGAAATCCGTCAGGGGTACACCGATAAACTCATCTTT.